This T cell receptor beta chain came from a study of patients and donors after allogeneic stem cell transplantation. TCRdb redid the calling of the RT-PCR reads with MiXCR, one entry per CDR3 protein. This table has roughly 200,000 distinct CDR3 sequences, 41% appearing once. Per germline, CDR1 SQVTM and CDR2 ANQGSEA. The CDR3 is 15 residues long. V gave up 7 bases and J gave up 1 base, with 19 bases separating them. This receptor was taken from a human donor who was either an allogeneic HSCT recipient or a stem cell or donor lymphocyte infusion donor (not recorded which). It is not recorded whose cells these are; they may come from a transplant donor. Sequenced material: blood, either unsorted or a sorted T cell fraction (not recorded which). J is TRBJ1-1 and V is TRBV29-1; no clear D. DNA for the CDR3: TGCAGCGCCCTTGGATCGGGAGAGGGGAACACTGAAGCTTTCTTT. Residues: CSALGSGEGNTEAFF.